The clone carrying this T cell receptor beta chain was found many times. This sample is drawn from a study of T cells in Graves' hyperthyroidism and ophthalmopathy. The CDR3 consists of 16 residues. The V gene end was trimmed by 5 bases and the J gene end by 1 base; junction bases not matched to a gene: 5. CDR1 is SNHLY, CDR2 FYNNEI, per germline. There were TCR beta CDR3 regions amplified from RNA transcripts. A first-round RT-PCR of the TCR CDR3 used the HTBI primer set. TCRdb redid the calling of the multiplex PCR reads with MiXCR, one entry per CDR3 protein. The sample carries 550,000 to 600,000 distinct CDR3 sequences, around 42% recorded once.

The chain uses TRBV2 and TRBJ2-5, with 12 bases identical to TRBD1. The sequence was obtained from an adult woman with Graves' disease, either hyperthyroidism or ophthalmopathy (not recorded which). The sequencing sample was made of peripheral blood or thyroid tissue (not recorded which). The CDR3 reads CASSKGTGGIQETQYF. CDR3 nucleotide sequence: TGTGCCAGCAGTAAAGGGACAGGGGGCATCCAAGAGACCCAGTACTTC.